The 18 T cell receptor beta chains below were found in one sample sequenced in a study of long-term antiretroviral therapy in people with HIV. This was the immunoSEQ v3.0 assay at survey level. This table comes from immunoSEQ multiplex PCR, and its TCRdb copy is limited to in-frame clones, with some not included. The sample gives 15,000 or so clones, roughly nine tenths of which show up once; 10% to 15% is in the top ten. The sample was unsorted PBMCs, taken 0.6 years after starting antiretroviral therapy. The receptors were sampled from a middle-aged woman with HIV.

This chain connects TRBV11-2 to TRBJ2-3; D is undetermined. Trimming took 6 bases from V and 4 from J, leaving 11 bases between them. Germline loops: CDR1 SGHAT, CDR2 FQNNGV. The CDR3 runs to 13 residues. Here the CDR3 DNA reads TGTGCCAGCAGATCCCAGGAATCAGATACGCAGTATTTT. It is translated as CASRSQESDTQYF.

The J gene is TRBJ2-1, the V gene TRBV11-2; TRBD1 matches 12 bases. CDR3 length: 16 amino acids. CDR1 is SGHAT and CDR2 is FQNNGV in the germline V gene. Trimming cost V 5 bases and J 12 bases; bases outside gene matches: 14. The chain's CDR3 is CASSPSGGTGGSGQFF. In nucleotides, the CDR3 is TGTGCCAGCAGCCCCTCCGGGGGGACAGGGGGCTCCGGGCAGTTCTTC.

CDR3 in amino acids: CASRRGAGETQYF. CDR3 nucleotide sequence: TGTGCCTCCCGGAGAGGGGCCGGGGAGACCCAGTACTTC. The chain couples TRBV2 to TRBJ2-5, with D possibly called TRBD1 or TRBD2 (5 bases each). V dropped 11 bases and J dropped 5 bases, with 18 bases sitting between them. Germline assignment: CDR1 SNHLY and CDR2 FYNNEI. CDR3 size: 13 residues.

The chain uses TRBV18 and TRBJ2-7; 8 bases align to TRBD1. The CDR3 consists of 15 residues. The V and J ends lost 0 bases and 6 bases, in that order; junction bases with no gene match: 7. Germline values: CDR1 KGHSH, CDR2 LQKENI. The CDR3 bases are TGTGCCAGCTCACCACCGACGACAGGGGTGCGCGAGCAGTACTTC. Amino acid sequence: CASSPPTTGVREQYF. The full variable domain, in which reference TRBV18 and TRBJ2-7 provide the parts outside the CDR3, is NAGVMQNPRHLVRRRGQEARLRCSPMKGHSHVYWYRQLPEEGLKFMVYLQKENIIDESGMPKERFSAEFPKEGPSILRIQQVVRGDSAAYFCASSPPTTGVREQYFGPGTRLTVT.

This clone occurred once. The chain couples TRBV6-5 to TRBJ1-2; D is uncertain. Germline-derived CDR1 and CDR2 are MNHEY and SVGAGI. The CDR3 extends over 14 amino acids. Deletions cut 7 bases from V and 4 bases from J, with 16 bases between. The chain's CDR3 is CASTNGEGPYGYTF. For the CDR3, the DNA is TGTGCCAGCACAAACGGGGAGGGTCCCTATGGCTACACCTTC.

The chain employs TRBV27 and TRBJ2-7; TRBD2 is a possible D gene (6 bases). Germline CDR1 and CDR2: MNHEY and SMNVEV (reference sequence). There are 14 residues in the CDR3. The V end was cut by 3 bases, the J end by 2 bases, with 11 bases between. For the CDR3, the DNA is TGTGCCAGCAGTTTTTGGGGGGATGCCTACGAGCAGTACTTC. Its translation: CASSFWGDAYEQYF.

The chain links TRBV10-3 to TRBJ2-7; D is unclear. Between the trimmed V and J ends, which lost 2 bases and 3 bases, there was a span of 8 bases. The CDR3 covers 13 residues. Germline assignment: CDR1 ENHRY and CDR2 SYGVKD. The CDR3 region is CAISETPDYEQYF. The CDR3 DNA follows: TGTGCCATCAGTGAGACTCCTGACTACGAGCAGTACTTC.

The chain uses TRBV30 and TRBJ1-1; D is uncertain. This CDR3 contains 11 residues. The germline gives CDR1 GTSNPN, CDR2 SVGIG (reference sequence). Trimming cost V 5 bases and J 8 bases, with 12 bases left between them. CDR3 DNA: TGTGCCTGGGGAGGCCCTGCAGAAGCTTTCTTT. Translating gives CAWGGPAEAFF.

The genes are TRBV4-1 and TRBJ2-3; D may match TRBD1 or TRBD2 (6 bases each). CDR1 and CDR2 from the germline V gene are MGHRA and YSYEKL. The germline V and J ends were trimmed by 0 bases and 4 bases, with 11 bases remaining between them. The CDR3 covers 15 residues. The CDR3 here is CASSQDTGASDTQYF. The CDR3 bases are TGCGCCAGCAGCCAAGATACGGGGGCCTCAGATACGCAGTATTTT.

As regards this clone: One end of the junction fails to match germline, which may point to a read error. This chain joins TRBV5-1 and TRBJ1-1; unclear D gene. The CDR3 has 15 amino acids. Germline values: CDR1 SGHRS, CDR2 YFSETQ. CDR3 region: CASSSSGLLNTEAFF. In DNA form, the CDR3 reads TGCGCCAGCAGCTCCTCAGGACTCCTGAATACTGAAGCTTTCTTT.

The chain joins TRBV27 to TRBJ1-6; D remains unclear. The CDR3 loop spans 14 amino acids. CDR1 and CDR2 (germline): MNHEY, SMNVEV (reference sequence). With 4 bases removed from V and 7 bases from J, the gap between germline ends came to 11 bases. CDR3 residues: CASSYVVGNSPLHF. The CDR3 region has the DNA TGTGCCAGCAGTTACGTCGTGGGGAATTCACCCCTCCACTTT.

The count of this clone is one. This sequence joins TRBV5-1 and TRBJ2-2, with 8 bases aligning to TRBD1. Trimming took 5 bases from V and 0 from J; bases not matched to a gene: 6. The CDR3 has 16 residues. Germline V gene sequence: CDR1 SGHRS, CDR2 YFSETQ. As DNA, the CDR3 is TGCGCCAGCAGATTAGACAGGGGCACGAACACCGGGGAGCTGTTTTTT. Translating it yields CASRLDRGTNTGELFF.

The chain links TRBV7-2 to TRBJ1-5; TRBD1 aligns across 8 bases. This CDR3 is built from 15 residues. The germline CDR1 and CDR2 sequences are SGHTA and FQGNSA. V was pared by 6 bases and J by 6 bases, with 10 bases of the junction left unmatched. CDR3 DNA sequence: TGTGCCAGCAGTCCCCAGGGGGCCAGGGGTCAGCCCCAGCATTTT. It encodes CASSPQGARGQPQHF.

The V and J genes are TRBV5-4 and TRBJ1-6; no clear D. The germline CDR1 and CDR2 sequences are SGHNT and YYREEE (reference sequence). Trimming cost V 3 bases and J 10 bases, with 23 bases left between them. The CDR3 sequence is 17 residues long. CDR3 residues: CASSSHDLDGVASPLHF. DNA for the CDR3: TGTGCCAGCAGCTCGCATGACCTCGACGGCGTGGCCTCACCCCTCCACTTT.

The V call is TRBV25-1, the J call TRBJ1-1; D unclear. The CDR3 spans 16 residues. From germline, CDR1 is MGHDK and CDR2 SYGVNS. V was pared by 6 bases and J by 2 bases, with 19 bases between. The CDR3 coding sequence is TGTGCCAGCAGCCAGATGGAAGTGGTCCTTAACACTGAAGCTTTCTTT. Its protein product is CASSQMEVVLNTEAFF.

By share, this clone ranks as large (0.1 to 1%). The gene calls are TRBV5-6 and TRBJ1-2; TRBD1 matches at 8 bases. V lost 4 bases to trimming and J lost 6 bases; unmatched junction nucleotides: 11. This CDR3 is built from 15 residues. Per the germline V gene, CDR1 is SGHDT and CDR2 is YYEEEE. CDR3 region: CASSPQYRGRDGYTF. In DNA form, the CDR3 reads TGTGCCAGCAGCCCACAATACAGGGGGAGGGATGGCTACACCTTC. The whole variable domain, filled in from reference TRBV5-6 and TRBJ1-2, reads DAGVTQSPTHLIKTRGQQVTLRCSPKSGHDTVSWYQQALGQGPQFIFQYYEEEERQRGNFPDRFSGHQFPNYSSELNVNALLLGDSALYLCASSPQYRGRDGYTFGSGTRLTVV.

V is TRBV4-3 and J is TRBJ2-7; D ambiguous. Germline-derived CDR1 and CDR2 are LGHNA and YSLEER. Between the trimmed V and J ends, which lost 0 bases and 1 base, there was a span of 10 bases. The length of the CDR3 is 15 residues. In DNA form, the CDR3 reads TGCGCCAGCAGCCAAGAGGTGCCCGCTTCCTACGAGCAGTACTTC. Its protein product is CASSQEVPASYEQYF.

V gene TRBV6-1 combines with J gene TRBJ1-2; 12 bases agree with TRBD1. This CDR3 is built from 16 residues. From germline, CDR1 is MNHNS and CDR2 SASEGT. J gave up 4 bases and V 1 base, and 4 bases lay outside the gene matches. In nucleotides, the CDR3 is TGTGCCAGCAGTGAAGATGGGACAGGGGGCAGCTATGGCTACACCTTC. It yields the protein CASSEDGTGGSYGYTF.